This TCR beta chain was captured in a study of read filtering for tumor transcriptome and immune sequencing. Overall study: R-ISS stage counts were 8 for I, 15 to 20 for II, 6 or 7 for III. RNA-seq yielded only about 75 to 1,400 TCR reads, IR-seq about 4 to 10.27 million.

Molecular barcoded adaptors covering alpha/delta and beta/gamma chains were used on approximately 400 ng RNA. TCRdb re-derived calls from the reads in MiXCR, one entry per CDR3 protein. The sample yields approximately 20,000 distinct CDR3 sequences, roughly 15% seen once. Points from the study as a whole: Compared with RNA-seq, IR-seq gave much higher clonotype depth and reliability. In IR-seq, single-read clonotypes were approximately 79% of clonotypes but approximately 4% of reads.

This clonotype was recorded many times. Its antigen is unidentified. The CDR3 runs to 15 residues. Trimming cost V 1 base and J 3 bases, with 10 bases left between them. Germline CDR1 and CDR2: SGHAT and FQNNGV. The chain employs TRBV11-2 and TRBJ2-1, with D maybe TRBD2 (5 bases). This TCR was sampled from a donor aged 40 or older with multiple myeloma. The sample was a population of CD138-negative cells sorted from bone marrow. CDR3 region: CASSLGTTNYNEQFF. The CDR3 DNA sequence: TGTGCCAGCAGCTTAGGGACGACTAACTACAATGAGCAGTTCTTC. Full variable domain (rest looked up from reference TRBV11-2 and TRBJ2-1): EAGVAQSPRYKIIEKRQSVAFWCNPISGHATLYWYQQILGQGPKLLIQFQNNGVVDDSQLPKDRFSAERLKGVDSTLKIQPAKLEDSAVYLCASSLGTTNYNEQFFGPGTRLTVL.